The 2 T cell receptor beta chains below all came from one sample that was sequenced in a study of cytomegalovirus exposure and HLA in healthy donors. Using immunoSEQ multiplex PCR, the repertoire was profiled, and TCRdb retains in-frame clones only, with some absent. This table holds about 76,000 clones, 94% found once. Source material: PBMCs. The receptors derive from a man aged 18 to 30 in good health and CMV-seropositive.

The chain combines TRBV6-5 with TRBJ1-3, with a tentative D call TRBD1 (5 bases). Germline CDR1 is MNHEY and CDR2 is SVGAGI. The CDR3 contains 14 residues. Trimming stripped 7 bases from V and 7 bases from J, with 17 bases between. The CDR3 nucleotides read TGTGCCAGCATCTCAACAATTAAGGGGAACACCATATATTTT. As protein: CASISTIKGNTIYF.

The sample holds one count of this clone. J is TRBJ2-6 and V is TRBV5-6; 7 nucleotides align to TRBD2. This CDR3 spans 15 amino acids. The J segment lost 1 base and the V segment lost 4 bases, leaving 2 bases of the junction unmatched. Germline CDR1 is SGHDT and CDR2 is YYEEEE. The CDR3 DNA reads TGTGCCAGCAGCCGGGGGGTATCTGGGGCCAACGTCCTGACTTTC. Its protein is CASSRGVSGANVLTF.